This T cell receptor (beta chain) is drawn from a study of T cell responses to AZD1222 COVID-19 vaccine. The study's findings and limits: Mapped onto spike, vaccine-associated CD4 TCRs spanned it and were dominant at 160-218 and 743-854. The donors showed a predominance of white British ancestry and of females, with possible underestimation of clonal diversity.

TCRdb's table, derived via immunoSEQ multiplex PCR, lists solely in-frame clones and lacks some. The repertoire consists of roughly 140,000 clones, with 80% to 90% occurring once and the leading ten covering under 2%. The CDR3 is 15 amino acids. Germline loops: CDR1 SGHRS, CDR2 YFSETQ. Germline trimming cut 3 bases from V and 3 bases from J; bases unmatched to any gene: 4. Of note for this clone: Its target is unknown.

The gene calls are TRBV5-1 and TRBJ1-1, with 11 nucleotides matching TRBD1. This clonotype originated in an adult in good health. Sequencing was performed on peripheral blood, taken on day 0 of AZD1222 vaccination. The CDR3 here is CASSWTGGWDTEAFF. CDR3 DNA sequence: TGCGCCAGCAGCTGGACAGGGGGCTGGGACACTGAAGCTTTCTTT.